This TCR beta chain was observed in a study of shared clonotypes between healthy human individuals (dated by TCRdb to the early 2020s). Regarding the study in general: The cohort included three men and a couple of women between 18 and 49 years of age. Per donor, three plates each were used for CD4 naive and CD4 memory, two for CD8 naive, and one for CD8 memory. To estimate repertoire size and how much clonotypes are shared between individuals, the study performed deep sequencing of blood TCR repertoires from roughly five healthy adults. Different laboratories and diverse techniques were used to prepare libraries and sequence TCR repertoires, to increase sequencing depth and limit assay-specific biases. Between about 0.9 and 8.9 billion PBMCs per donor were obtained by leukapheresis. What the authors observed across the whole study: When several donors were compared, the shared fraction of clonotypes was about 5% for naive CD4, around 4% for naive CD8, about 2.4% for memory CD4, and around 0.37% for memory CD8. Sampling was limited to blood, and TCR repertoires in tissue likely differ from TCR repertoires in blood. Even with the large sequencing depth, rarefaction of the sorted-subset datasets indicated that sequencing was incomplete. Because the study included only a small number of donors, the genetic and exposure-history diversity represented was limited. Compared with non-shared clonotypes, the clonotypes found in all four sorted-subset donors had higher generation probabilities. Naive subsets generally had larger estimated clonotype richness than memory subsets did. Based on pairwise subsampling, the degree of clonotype sharing among donors was expected to be affected by sequencing depth.

Using the deep immunoSEQ assay, multiplex PCR amplified TCR CDR3 regions from genomic DNA. Extracted genomic DNA from each cell subset was spread evenly across all wells of several immunoSEQ 96-well plates, with each plate serving as a replicate. For sorted subsets, around 200 ng genomic DNA, equal to 30,000 or so T cell genomes, was loaded into each replicate PCR. Purified libraries were measured with a Qubit 3.0 fluorometer, size-checked on a Bioanalyzer 2100, and measured again with the KAPA Library Quantification kit. A separate single-read 150-cycle Illumina NextSeq 550 flow cell was used to sequence each immunoSEQ 96-well plate. The study's processing was this. Because the immunoSEQ output included only junctional sequences and no quality scores, the filtering could not be the same as the filtering used for full-length reads. To assign V/J genes and CDR3, sequences were annotated using PyIR, a Python wrapper for IgBLAST v1.9, with IMGT germline references. Reads with weak V/J assignments (E-value above 1e-6), missing CDR3, stop codons, out-of-frame junctions, or ambiguous translated residues were removed. V3J clonotypes were defined as sequences sharing the same inferred V gene, J gene, and CDR3 amino acid sequence. Percentage overlap between repertoires was calculated by dividing the number of shared unique clonotypes by the size of the smaller repertoire. RTK rarefaction, the Chao1 estimator, and Recon v2.1 estimates of unobserved clonotypes were used to assess repertoire richness. Generation probabilities were computed with OLGA for all TCRbeta clonotypes obtained by the gDNA method from several donors. The source is immuneACCESS, and TCRdb retained only in-frame sequences with V and J called. Part of the clones is not carried over; for the studies checked, unresolved V genes explain less than half of this, and the remainder is unexplained. Clone size and V and J calls were adopted from that table, with D and trimming inferred from the DNA. The sample records about 2.4 million clones, roughly 93% of which are singletons. The ten largest clones represent roughly 0.39% of the sample.

On this clone: What this receptor recognizes is not known. No base quality values were provided; no much bigger clone lies one nucleotide off.

CDR1 and CDR2 (LNHDA, SQIVND) derive from the germline V gene (reference sequence). From cysteine to phenylalanine, the CDR3 is 15 amino acids long. Here the CDR3 DNA is all that survives: 45 bases in frame from base 1. From V the trimming removes 5 bases and from J it removes 4 bases, while the gene matches leave 7 bases of the junction unaccounted for. Healthy HIV-negative adults with no recently reported acute infections or vaccinations were included as donors. Every donor was a Caucasian adult living in Nashville, Tennessee, USA. CD4+ T cells were enriched through magnetic negative selection, after which naive cells were positively selected on CD45RA and the remaining negative fraction served as the memory subset. After blood collection by leukapheresis, PBMCs were isolated using Ficoll-Histopaque density gradient centrifugation and then cryopreserved in the vapor phase of liquid nitrogen. Purity and quantity of every magnetically sorted T cell population were checked by analytical flow cytometry. From each sorted fraction, genomic DNA was isolated and quantified by UV absorbance on a Nanodrop 2000c.

This clonotype was obtained from a man between 18 and 35 years old in good health. Some clones in this sample may be carry-over from other donors' samples. The receptor chain draws on TRBV19 and TRBJ2-3; 9 middle bases align to TRBD2. The sample comprised naive CD4+ T cells from PBMCs. The sample's cell subset or site label, in plain terms: CD45RA+ positively selected. The DNA sequence is given as TGTGCCAGTAGTGGGTGGACTAGCGTCCCAGATACGCAGTATTTT. Translated, it gives CASSGWTSVPDTQYF.